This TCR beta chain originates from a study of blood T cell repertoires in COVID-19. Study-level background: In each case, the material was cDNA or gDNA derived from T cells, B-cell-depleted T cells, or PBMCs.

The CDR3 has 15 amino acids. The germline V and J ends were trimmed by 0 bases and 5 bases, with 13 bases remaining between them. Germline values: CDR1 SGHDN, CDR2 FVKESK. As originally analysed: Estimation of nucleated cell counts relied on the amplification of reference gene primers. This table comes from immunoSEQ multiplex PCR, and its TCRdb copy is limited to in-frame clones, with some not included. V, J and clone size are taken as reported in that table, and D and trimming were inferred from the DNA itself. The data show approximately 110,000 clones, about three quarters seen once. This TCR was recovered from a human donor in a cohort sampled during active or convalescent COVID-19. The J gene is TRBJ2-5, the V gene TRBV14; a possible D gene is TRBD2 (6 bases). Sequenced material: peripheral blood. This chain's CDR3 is CASSQEIGGWETQYF. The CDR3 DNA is TGTGCCAGCAGCCAAGAGATCGGGGGATGGGAGACCCAGTACTTC.